The 21 T cell receptor beta chains below were found in one sample sequenced in a study of blood T cell repertoires in COVID-19. Profiled with immunoSEQ multiplex PCR; TCRdb holds only in-frame clones, not every one. The sample lists some 210,000 clones; approximately 84% were seen once. The sequenced material came from peripheral blood. The receptors derive from a woman in her fifties or sixties with active or convalescent COVID-19.

The chain is built from TRBV7-3 and TRBJ1-1, with no clear D. The CDR3 covers 13 residues. Trimming shortened V by 5 bases and J by 4 bases, and 11 bases separated the two germline ends. Per the germline V gene, CDR1 is SGHTA and CDR2 is FQGTGA. As DNA, the CDR3 is TGTGCCAGCAGCCTGCAGGCGGGCACTGAAGCTTTCTTT. The encoded protein is CASSLQAGTEAFF.

This chain joins TRBV24-1 and TRBJ2-1, with D possibly matching TRBD2 (5 bases). The CDR3 extends over 16 amino acids. Trimming removed 1 base at V and 3 bases at J, with 12 bases between. Germline CDR1 and CDR2: KGHDR and SFDVKD. CDR3 sequence (DNA): TGTGCCACCAGTGATTTACGGCCCGAGGGCTACAATGAGCAGTTCTTC. Its translation is CATSDLRPEGYNEQFF.

The chain joins TRBV7-9 to TRBJ1-5; TRBD1 agrees at 7 bases. The CDR3 consists of 14 residues. J lost 3 bases, V lost 4 bases, and 3 bases had no gene match. Germline loops: CDR1 SEHNR, CDR2 FQNEAQ (reference sequence). CDR3 loop: CASSSDRDNQPQHF. As DNA, the CDR3 is TGTGCCAGCAGCTCAGACAGGGACAATCAGCCCCAGCATTTT.

V is TRBV6-5 and J is TRBJ1-1; D is uncertain. Trimming removed 5 bases from V and 4 bases from J, with 11 bases in between. The CDR3 totals 13 residues. Per the germline V gene, CDR1 is MNHEY and CDR2 is SVGAGI. The CDR3, as DNA: TGTGCCAGCAGTACCCTCGCAGTCACTGAAGCTTTCTTT. It is translated as CASSTLAVTEAFF.

In the case of this clone: This same CDR3 is encoded by further DNA sequences in the sample. This chain joins TRBV24-1 and TRBJ1-5; D call uncertain. CDR1 and CDR2 (germline): KGHDR, SFDVKD. Trimming stripped 3 bases from V and 4 bases from J, with 6 bases between. This CDR3 spans 13 amino acids. The CDR3 nucleotides read TGTGCCACCAGTGATGGCGGTAATCAGCCCCAGCATTTT. This translates into CATSDGGNQPQHF.

This clone occurred once. The V gene is TRBV6-5, the J gene TRBJ1-5, with D maybe TRBD1 (5 bases). Germline V gives CDR1 MNHEY, CDR2 SVGAGI. The CDR3 is 14 amino acids. V gave up 4 bases and J gave up 2 bases, with 9 bases separating them. The CDR3 nucleotides are TGTGCCAGCAGTTCCCCGACAGGCAATCAGCCCCAGCATTTT. Translated, it gives CASSSPTGNQPQHF.

V is TRBV24-1 and J is TRBJ2-7, with TRBD2 matching over 7 bases. This CDR3 region has 12 residues. J gave up 10 bases and V 3 bases, and 5 bases lay outside the gene matches. Germline V gives CDR1 KGHDR, CDR2 SFDVKD. The CDR3 loop reads CATSDPGRIQYF. CDR3 DNA sequence: TGTGCCACCAGTGATCCCGGGAGGATTCAGTACTTC.

The V call is TRBV3-1 (or the pseudogene TRBV3-2), the J call TRBJ1-3, with D maybe TRBD1 (5 bases). V shed 3 bases and J shed 7 bases, with 10 bases lying between them. Germline-derived CDR1 and CDR2 are LGHDT and YNNKEL (reference sequence). This CDR3 is built from 13 residues. The CDR3 sequence is CASSQGGVNTIYF. Written as DNA, the CDR3 is TGTGCCAGCAGCCAGGGAGGGGTGAACACCATATATTTT.

The chain combines TRBV7-8 with TRBJ2-7; D may be TRBD2 (6 bases). The CDR3 is 14 residues long. Trimming took off 5 bases at V and 1 base at J, with 12 bases between the two ends. Germline V gene lookup returns CDR1 SGHVS and CDR2 FQNEAQ. The DNA for the CDR3 is TGTGCCAGCAGCCGCCTGGGGGGATCCTACGAGCAGTACGTC. Residues: CASSRLGGSYEQYV.

V usage is TRBV5-4 and J usage is TRBJ1-2; 7 nucleotides agree with TRBD1. This CDR3 spans 14 amino acids. Germline trimming cut 7 bases from V and 8 bases from J; bases unmatched to any gene: 14. Germline CDR1 and CDR2: SGHNT and YYREEE (reference sequence). DNA of the CDR3: TGTGCCAGCTCCCTAACCGGAAGGGACAGAGGCTACACCTTC. As protein: CASSLTGRDRGYTF.

The chain employs TRBV3-1 (or the pseudogene TRBV3-2) and TRBJ2-1; 7 positions agree with TRBD2. The germline V gene has CDR1 LGHDT and CDR2 YNNKEL (reference sequence). The CDR3 has 13 amino acids. V lost 2 bases, J lost 9 bases, and 4 bases stayed unmatched. CDR3: CASSQSREGEQFF. CDR3 nucleotide sequence: TGTGCCAGCAGCCAAAGCAGGGAGGGTGAGCAGTTCTTC.

The chain couples TRBV9 to TRBJ2-1, with 7 bases aligning to TRBD2. The J segment lost 1 base and the V segment lost 0 bases, leaving 7 bases of the junction unmatched. CDR1 and CDR2 from the germline V gene are SGDLS and YYNGEE. The CDR3 loop spans 17 amino acids. CDR3 in DNA: TGTGCCAGCAGCGTAGGATTTGGGGGGGTTTCCTACAATGAGCAGTTCTTC. It translates to CASSVGFGGVSYNEQFF.

This clone was picked up a small number of times. The CDR3 coding sequence is TGTGCCAGCTTTGTACAGGGGAATTCACCCCTCCACTTT. This encodes CASFVQGNSPLHF. V gene TRBV2 combines with J gene TRBJ1-6; TRBD1 matches 7 bases. V lost 8 bases, J lost 7 bases, and 5 bases stayed unmatched. Germline-derived CDR1 and CDR2 are SNHLY and FYNNEI. The length of the CDR3 is 13 residues.

The J gene is TRBJ1-5, the V gene TRBV19, with a tentative D call TRBD1 (5 bases). Deletions cut 8 bases from V and 6 bases from J, with 11 bases between. Germline CDR1 and CDR2: LNHDA and SQIVND (reference sequence). The CDR3 runs to 12 residues. CDR3 bases: TGTGCCAGTCGGACGGGGGGTCAGCCCCAGCATTTT. This sequence encodes CASRTGGQPQHF.

The genes are TRBV9 and TRBJ2-1; a possible D gene is TRBD1 (7 bases). V lost 4 bases, J lost 5 bases, and 10 bases lay in between. Germline CDR1 reads SGDLS; CDR2 reads YYNGEE. CDR3 length equals 13 residues. The CDR3 DNA reads TGTGCCAGCAGCTCCAGGGGGGACAATGAGCAGTTCTTC. Protein sequence: CASSSRGDNEQFF.

This sequence joins TRBV6-1 and TRBJ2-1, with 10 bases fitting TRBD1. The length of the CDR3 is 18 residues. The germline CDR1 and CDR2 sequences are MNHNS and SASEGT. Germline trimming cut 0 bases from V and 3 bases from J; bases unmatched to any gene: 8. CDR3 nucleotide sequence: TGTGCCAGCAGTGAAGCAGCCGGGACAGGGGATAACTACAATGAGCAGTTCTTC. Translation: CASSEAAGTGDNYNEQFF.

The chain employs TRBV5-1 and TRBJ2-1, with 9 bases aligning to TRBD1. The J segment lost 14 bases and the V segment lost 0 bases, leaving 12 bases of the junction unmatched. The CDR3 contains 15 residues. Per the germline V gene, CDR1 is SGHRS and CDR2 is YFSETQ. DNA for the CDR3: TGCGCCAGCAGCTTGGCGGACAGGGGCTCTGAGAAGGAGTTCTTC. Translation: CASSLADRGSEKEFF.

This chain connects TRBV6-1 to TRBJ2-1, with D possibly TRBD2 on 6 matching bases. This CDR3 spans 14 amino acids. The germline V gene encodes CDR1 MNHNS and CDR2 SASEGT. The V end lost 8 bases, the J end lost 9 bases, and 20 bases lay between the germline ends. CDR3 loop: CASSPLGGTGEQFF. The CDR3 coding sequence is TGTGCCAGCTCCCCCTTGGGGGGAACAGGTGAGCAGTTCTTC.

V and J are TRBV7-2 and TRBJ1-1; 7 bases line up with TRBD1. Germline V gene data show CDR1 as SGHTA and CDR2 as FQGNSA. J was trimmed by 5 bases and V by 5 bases; bases with no gene match: 8. The CDR3 has 14 residues. CDR3 sequence (DNA): TGTGCCAGCAGCCCCCGGACAGGCCTGACTGAAGCTTTCTTT. Its translation is CASSPRTGLTEAFF. The full variable domain, with the rest looked up from reference TRBV7-2 and TRBJ1-1, is GAGVSQSPSNKVTEKGKDVELRCDPISGHTALYWYRQSLGQGLEFLIYFQGNSAPDKSGLPSDRFSAERTGGSVSTLTIQRTQQEDSAVYLCASSPRTGLTEAFFGQGTRLTVV.

This clone was counted once. The chain uses TRBV9 and TRBJ1-5; D not resolved. V was cut by 3 bases and J by 0 bases, with 16 bases left in between. The germline CDR1 and CDR2 sequences are SGDLS and YYNGEE. The CDR3 consists of 17 residues. The CDR3 reads CASSAPNRAYSNQPQHF. The DNA of the CDR3 is TGTGCCAGCAGCGCCCCAAACAGAGCCTATAGCAATCAGCCCCAGCATTTT.

J is TRBJ2-3 and V is TRBV9, with D possibly TRBD2 on 6 matching bases. CDR3 length equals 17 residues. V gave up 4 bases and J gave up 4 bases, with 22 bases separating them. The germline CDR1 and CDR2 sequences are SGDLS and YYNGEE. The chain's CDR3 is CASSPSTGLYPADTQYF. For the CDR3, the DNA is TGTGCCAGCAGCCCAAGCACGGGACTCTACCCGGCAGATACGCAGTATTTT. Filled out from reference TRBV9 and TRBJ2-3, the complete variable domain reads DSGVTQTPKHLITATGQRVTLRCSPRSGDLSVYWYQQSLDQGLQFLIQYYNGEERAKGNILERFSAQQFPDLHSELNLSSLELGDSALYFCASSPSTGLYPADTQYFGPGTRLTVL.